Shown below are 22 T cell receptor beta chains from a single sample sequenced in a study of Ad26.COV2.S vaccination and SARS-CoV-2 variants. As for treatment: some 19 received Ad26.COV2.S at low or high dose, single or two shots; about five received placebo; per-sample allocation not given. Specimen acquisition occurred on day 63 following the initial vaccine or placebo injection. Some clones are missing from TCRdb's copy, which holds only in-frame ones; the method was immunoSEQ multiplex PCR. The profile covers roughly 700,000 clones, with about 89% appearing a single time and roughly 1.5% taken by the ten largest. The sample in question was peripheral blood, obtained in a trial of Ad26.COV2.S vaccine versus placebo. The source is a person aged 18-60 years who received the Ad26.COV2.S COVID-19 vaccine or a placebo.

The CDR3 DNA is TGTGCCAGCAGCCAAAGTTTTTTAGGGAATGAAAAACTGTTTTTT. As protein: CASSQSFLGNEKLFF. The chain carries TRBV3-1 (or the pseudogene TRBV3-2) and TRBJ1-4; D is ambiguous. This CDR3 is built from 15 residues. The germline V gene has CDR1 LGHDT and CDR2 YNNKEL (reference sequence). Between the trimmed V and J ends, which lost 2 bases and 5 bases, there was a span of 12 bases.

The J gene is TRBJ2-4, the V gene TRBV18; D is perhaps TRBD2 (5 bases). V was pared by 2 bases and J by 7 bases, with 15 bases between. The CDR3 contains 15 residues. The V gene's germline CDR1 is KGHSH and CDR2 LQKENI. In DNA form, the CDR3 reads TGTGCCAGCTCACCATCAAGAGGAGGCGTTAACATTCAGTACTTC. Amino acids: CASSPSRGGVNIQYF. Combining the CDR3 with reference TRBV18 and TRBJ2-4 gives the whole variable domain NAGVMQNPRHLVRRRGQEARLRCSPMKGHSHVYWYRQLPEEGLKFMVYLQKENIIDESGMPKERFSAEFPKEGPSILRIQQVVRGDSAAYFCASSPSRGGVNIQYFGAGTRLSVL.

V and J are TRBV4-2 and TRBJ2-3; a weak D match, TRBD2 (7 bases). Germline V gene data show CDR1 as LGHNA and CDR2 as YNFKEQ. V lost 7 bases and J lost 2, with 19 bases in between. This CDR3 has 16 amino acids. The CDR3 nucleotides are TGTGCCAGCAACCTACGTAGGGGGGGGGCCACAGATACGCAGTATTTT. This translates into CASNLRRGGATDTQYF.

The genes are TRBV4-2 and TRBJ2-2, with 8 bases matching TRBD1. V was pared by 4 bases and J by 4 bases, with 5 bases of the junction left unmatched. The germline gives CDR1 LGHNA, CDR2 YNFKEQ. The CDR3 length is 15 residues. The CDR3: CASSPRGLSTGELFF. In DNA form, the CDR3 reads TGTGCCAGCAGCCCCAGGGGGCTGAGCACCGGGGAGCTGTTTTTT.

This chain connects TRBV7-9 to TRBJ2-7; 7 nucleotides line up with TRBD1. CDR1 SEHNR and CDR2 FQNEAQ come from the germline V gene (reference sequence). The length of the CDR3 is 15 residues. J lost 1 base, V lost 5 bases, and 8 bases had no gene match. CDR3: CASSPEGTDSYEQYF. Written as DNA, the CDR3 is TGTGCCAGCAGCCCCGAGGGGACAGATTCCTACGAGCAGTACTTC.

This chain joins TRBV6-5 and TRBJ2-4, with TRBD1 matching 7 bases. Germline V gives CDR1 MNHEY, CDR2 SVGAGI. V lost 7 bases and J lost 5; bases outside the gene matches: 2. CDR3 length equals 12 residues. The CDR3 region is CASTDRENIQYF. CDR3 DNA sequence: TGTGCCAGCACCGACAGGGAAAACATTCAGTACTTC.

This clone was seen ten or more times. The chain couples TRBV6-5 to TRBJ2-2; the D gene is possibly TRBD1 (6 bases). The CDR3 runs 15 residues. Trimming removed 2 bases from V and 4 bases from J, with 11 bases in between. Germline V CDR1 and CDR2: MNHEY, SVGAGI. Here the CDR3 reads CASSYQPGATGELFF. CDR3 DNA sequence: TGTGCCAGCAGTTACCAGCCAGGGGCCACCGGGGAGCTGTTTTTT.

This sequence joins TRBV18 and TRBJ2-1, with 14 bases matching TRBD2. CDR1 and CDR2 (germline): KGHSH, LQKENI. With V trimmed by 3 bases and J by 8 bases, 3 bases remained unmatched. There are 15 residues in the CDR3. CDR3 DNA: TGTGCCAGCTCACCGGGACTAGCGGGAGCGCATGAGCAGTTCTTC. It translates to CASSPGLAGAHEQFF.

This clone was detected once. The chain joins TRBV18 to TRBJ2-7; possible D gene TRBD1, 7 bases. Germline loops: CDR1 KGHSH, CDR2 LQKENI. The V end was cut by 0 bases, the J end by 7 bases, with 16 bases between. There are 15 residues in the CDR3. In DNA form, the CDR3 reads TGTGCCAGCTCACCACCGGTAGGGGGCGCGGGAGAGCAGTACTTC. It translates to CASSPPVGGAGEQYF.

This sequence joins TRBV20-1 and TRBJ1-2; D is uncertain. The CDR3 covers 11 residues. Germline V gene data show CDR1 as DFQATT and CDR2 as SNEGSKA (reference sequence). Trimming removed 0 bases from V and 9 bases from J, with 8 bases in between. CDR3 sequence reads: CSARDLGRYTF. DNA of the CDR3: TGCAGTGCTAGAGATTTAGGTCGCTACACCTTC.

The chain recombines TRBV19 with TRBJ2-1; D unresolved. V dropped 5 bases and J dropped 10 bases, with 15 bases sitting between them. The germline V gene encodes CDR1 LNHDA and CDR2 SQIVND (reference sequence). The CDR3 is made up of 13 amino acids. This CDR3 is CASSSNLRTEQFF. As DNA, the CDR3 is TGTGCCAGTAGTTCCAACCTAAGGACCGAGCAGTTCTTC.

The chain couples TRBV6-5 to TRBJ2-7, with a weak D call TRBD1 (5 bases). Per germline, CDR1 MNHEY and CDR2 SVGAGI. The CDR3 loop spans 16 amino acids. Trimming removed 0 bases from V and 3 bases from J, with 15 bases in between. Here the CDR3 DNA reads TGTGCCAGCAGTTACTCGAAGTTAGGGGCGAACTACGAGCAGTACTTC. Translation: CASSYSKLGANYEQYF.

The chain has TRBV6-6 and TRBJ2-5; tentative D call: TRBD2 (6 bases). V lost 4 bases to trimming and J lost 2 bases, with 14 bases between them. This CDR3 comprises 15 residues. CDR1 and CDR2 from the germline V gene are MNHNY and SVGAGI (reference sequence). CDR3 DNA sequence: TGTGCCAGCAGTTCACCGGGACTTTTTCAAGAGACCCAGTACTTC. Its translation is CASSSPGLFQETQYF.

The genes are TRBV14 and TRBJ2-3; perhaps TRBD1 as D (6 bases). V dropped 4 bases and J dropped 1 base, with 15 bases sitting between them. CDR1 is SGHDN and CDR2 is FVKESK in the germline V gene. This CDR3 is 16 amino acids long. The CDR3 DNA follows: TGTGCCAGCAGCCTCGACAGGAACGTAGGCACAGATACGCAGTATTTT. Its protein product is CASSLDRNVGTDTQYF.

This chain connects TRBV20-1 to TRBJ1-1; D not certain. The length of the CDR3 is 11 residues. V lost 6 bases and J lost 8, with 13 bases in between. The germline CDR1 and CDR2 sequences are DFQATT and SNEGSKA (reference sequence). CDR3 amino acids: CSARAGAEAFF. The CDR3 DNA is TGCAGTGCCCGCGCGGGAGCCGAAGCTTTCTTT.

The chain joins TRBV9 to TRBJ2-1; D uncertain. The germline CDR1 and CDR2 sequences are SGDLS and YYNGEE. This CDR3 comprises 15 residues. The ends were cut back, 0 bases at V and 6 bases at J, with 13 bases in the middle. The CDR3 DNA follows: TGTGCCAGCAGCGTAGGGAGTTGGAGTAGCAATGAGCAGTTCTTC. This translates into CASSVGSWSSNEQFF.

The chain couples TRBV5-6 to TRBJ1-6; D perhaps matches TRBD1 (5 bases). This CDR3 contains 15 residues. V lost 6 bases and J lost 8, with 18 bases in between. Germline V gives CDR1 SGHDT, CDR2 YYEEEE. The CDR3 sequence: CASKLRQGGDSPLHF. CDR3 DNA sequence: TGTGCCAGCAAACTGCGTCAGGGTGGTGATTCACCCCTCCACTTT.

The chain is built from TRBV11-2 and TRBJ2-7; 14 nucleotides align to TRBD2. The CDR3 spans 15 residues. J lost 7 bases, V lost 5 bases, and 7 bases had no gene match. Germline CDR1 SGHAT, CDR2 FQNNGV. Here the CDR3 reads CASSQAGTSGREQYF. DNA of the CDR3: TGTGCCAGCAGCCAGGCCGGGACTAGCGGGAGAGAGCAGTACTTC.

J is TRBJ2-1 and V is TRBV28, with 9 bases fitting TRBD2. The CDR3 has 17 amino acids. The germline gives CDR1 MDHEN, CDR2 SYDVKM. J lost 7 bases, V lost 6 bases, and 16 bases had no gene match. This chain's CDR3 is CASRDDGGGAVSNEQFF. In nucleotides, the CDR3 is TGTGCCAGCAGGGACGATGGCGGGGGGGCGGTATCAAATGAGCAGTTCTTC.

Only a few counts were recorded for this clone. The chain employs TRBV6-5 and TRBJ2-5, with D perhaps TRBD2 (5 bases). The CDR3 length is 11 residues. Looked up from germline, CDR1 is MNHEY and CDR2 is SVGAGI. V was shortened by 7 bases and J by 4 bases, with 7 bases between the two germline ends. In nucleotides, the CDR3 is TGTGCCAGCACCGGGGTAGAGACCCAGTACTTC. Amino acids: CASTGVETQYF.

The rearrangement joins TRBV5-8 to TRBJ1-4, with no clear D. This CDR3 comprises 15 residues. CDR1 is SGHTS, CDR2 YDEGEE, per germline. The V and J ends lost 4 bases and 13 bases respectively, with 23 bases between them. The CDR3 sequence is CASSPRTVRKKGLFF. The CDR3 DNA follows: TGTGCCAGCAGCCCCAGGACCGTCCGAAAGAAGGGACTGTTTTTT.

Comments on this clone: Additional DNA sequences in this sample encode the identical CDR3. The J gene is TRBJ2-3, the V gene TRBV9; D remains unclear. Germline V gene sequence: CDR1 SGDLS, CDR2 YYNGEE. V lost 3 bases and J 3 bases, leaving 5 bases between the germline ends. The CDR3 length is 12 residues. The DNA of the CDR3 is TGTGCCAGCAGCGACCTAACAGATACGCAGTATTTT. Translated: CASSDLTDTQYF.